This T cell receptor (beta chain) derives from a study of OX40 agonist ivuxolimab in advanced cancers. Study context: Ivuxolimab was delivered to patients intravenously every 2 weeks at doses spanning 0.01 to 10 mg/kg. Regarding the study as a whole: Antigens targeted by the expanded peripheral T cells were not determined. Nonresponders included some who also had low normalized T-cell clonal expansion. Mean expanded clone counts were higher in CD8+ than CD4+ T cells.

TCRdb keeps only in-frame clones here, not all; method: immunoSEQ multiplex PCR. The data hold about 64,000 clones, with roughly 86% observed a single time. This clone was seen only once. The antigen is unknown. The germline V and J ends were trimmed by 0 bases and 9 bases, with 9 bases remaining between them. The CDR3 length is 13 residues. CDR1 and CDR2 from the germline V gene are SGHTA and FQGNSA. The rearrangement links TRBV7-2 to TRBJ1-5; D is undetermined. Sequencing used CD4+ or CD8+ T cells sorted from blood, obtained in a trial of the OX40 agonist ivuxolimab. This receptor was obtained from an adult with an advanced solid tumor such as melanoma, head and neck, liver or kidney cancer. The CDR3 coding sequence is TGTGCCAGCAGCTTAGCGGGCTCACCGCCCCAGCATTTT. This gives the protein CASSLAGSPPQHF.